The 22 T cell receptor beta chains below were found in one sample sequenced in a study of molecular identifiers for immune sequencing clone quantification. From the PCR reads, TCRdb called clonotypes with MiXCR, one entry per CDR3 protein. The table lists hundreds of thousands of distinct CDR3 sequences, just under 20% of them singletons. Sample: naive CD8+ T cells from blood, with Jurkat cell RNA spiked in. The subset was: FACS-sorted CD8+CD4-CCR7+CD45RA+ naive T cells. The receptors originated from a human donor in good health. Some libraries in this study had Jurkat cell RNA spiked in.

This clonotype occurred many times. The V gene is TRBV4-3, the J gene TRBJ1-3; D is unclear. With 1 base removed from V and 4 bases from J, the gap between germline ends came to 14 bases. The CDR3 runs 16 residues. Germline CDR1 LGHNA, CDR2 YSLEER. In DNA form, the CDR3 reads TGCGCCAGCAGCCAAGTCTCGACGGGCAAAGGAAACACCATATATTTT. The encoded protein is CASSQVSTGKGNTIYF.

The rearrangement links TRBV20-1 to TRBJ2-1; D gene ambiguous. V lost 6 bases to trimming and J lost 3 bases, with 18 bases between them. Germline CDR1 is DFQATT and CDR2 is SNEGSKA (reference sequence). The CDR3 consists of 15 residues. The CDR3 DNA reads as TGCAGTGCGATCCGAAGACCACCTAACTACAATGAGCAGTTCTTC. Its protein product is CSAIRRPPNYNEQFF.

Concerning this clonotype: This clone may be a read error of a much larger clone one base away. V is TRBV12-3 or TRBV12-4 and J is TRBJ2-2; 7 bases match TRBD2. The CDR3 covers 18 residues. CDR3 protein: CASSLGGTAGRDTWELFF. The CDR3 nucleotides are TGTGCCAGCAGTCTCGGTGGAACAGCGGGACGAGACACCTGGGAGCTGTTTTTT.

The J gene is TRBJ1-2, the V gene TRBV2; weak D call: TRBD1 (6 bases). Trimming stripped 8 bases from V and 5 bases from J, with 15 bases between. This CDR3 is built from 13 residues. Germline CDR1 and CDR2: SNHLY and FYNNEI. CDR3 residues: CASGGRGGYGYTF. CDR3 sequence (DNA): TGTGCCAGCGGCGGCAGGGGAGGGTATGGCTACACCTTC.

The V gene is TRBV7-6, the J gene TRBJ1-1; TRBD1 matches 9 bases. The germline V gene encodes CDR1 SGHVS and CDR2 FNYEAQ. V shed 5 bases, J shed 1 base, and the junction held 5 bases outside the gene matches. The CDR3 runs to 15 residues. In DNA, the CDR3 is TGTGCCAGCAGCCGTACAGGGGGCTCGAACACTGAAGCTTTCTTT. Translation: CASSRTGGSNTEAFF.

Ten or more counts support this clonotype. DNA of the CDR3: TGTGCCAGCAGTGCCCCGGGAGATACGCAGTATTTT. Translation gives CASSAPGDTQYF. The rearrangement links TRBV25-1 to TRBJ2-3; D is unresolved. V was clipped by 4 bases and J by 5 bases, with 7 bases between them. The length of the CDR3 is 12 residues. The germline V gene has CDR1 MGHDK and CDR2 SYGVNS.

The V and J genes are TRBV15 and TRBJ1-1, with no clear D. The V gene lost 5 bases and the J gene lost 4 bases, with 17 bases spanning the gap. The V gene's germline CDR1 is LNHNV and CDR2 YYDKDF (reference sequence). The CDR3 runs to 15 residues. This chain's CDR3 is CATSLDGSRGTEAFF. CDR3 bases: TGTGCCACCAGCCTAGACGGGAGCCGAGGCACTGAAGCTTTCTTT.

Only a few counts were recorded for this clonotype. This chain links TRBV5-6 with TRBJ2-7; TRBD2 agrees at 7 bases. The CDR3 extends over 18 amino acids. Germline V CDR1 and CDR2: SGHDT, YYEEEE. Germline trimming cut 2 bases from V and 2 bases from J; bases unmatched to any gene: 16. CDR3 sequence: CASSFTRLGGRPPYEQYF. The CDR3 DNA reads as TGTGCCAGCAGCTTTACCCGGCTGGGCGGGAGACCCCCCTACGAGCAGTACTTC.

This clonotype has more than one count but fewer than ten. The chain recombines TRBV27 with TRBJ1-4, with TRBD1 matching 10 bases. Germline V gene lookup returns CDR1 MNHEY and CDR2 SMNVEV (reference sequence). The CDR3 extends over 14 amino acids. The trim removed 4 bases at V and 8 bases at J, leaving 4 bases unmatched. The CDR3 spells CASSYGTGVEKLFF. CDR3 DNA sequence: TGTGCCAGCAGTTATGGGACAGGGGTGGAAAAACTGTTTTTT.

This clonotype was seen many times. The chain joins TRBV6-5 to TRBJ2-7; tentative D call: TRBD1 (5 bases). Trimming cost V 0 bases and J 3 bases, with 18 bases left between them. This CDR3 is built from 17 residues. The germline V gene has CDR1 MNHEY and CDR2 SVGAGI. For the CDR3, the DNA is TGTGCCAGCAGTTACTCGCCGCGGCCCGCAGGGTTCTACGAGCAGTACTTC. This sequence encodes CASSYSPRPAGFYEQYF.

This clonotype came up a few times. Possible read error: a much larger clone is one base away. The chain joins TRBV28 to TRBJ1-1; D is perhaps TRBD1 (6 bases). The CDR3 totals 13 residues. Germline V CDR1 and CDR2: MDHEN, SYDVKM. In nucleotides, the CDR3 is TGTGTCAGCAGTTCCTTGAGGGGGGTCAGGGCTTTCTTT. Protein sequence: CVSSSLRGVRAFF. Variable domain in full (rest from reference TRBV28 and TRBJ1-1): DVKVTQSSRYLVKRTGEKVFLECVQDMDHENMFWYRQDPGLGLRLIYFSYDVKMKEKGDIPEGYSVSREKKERFSLILESASTNQTSMYLCVSSSLRGVRAFFGQGTRLTVV.

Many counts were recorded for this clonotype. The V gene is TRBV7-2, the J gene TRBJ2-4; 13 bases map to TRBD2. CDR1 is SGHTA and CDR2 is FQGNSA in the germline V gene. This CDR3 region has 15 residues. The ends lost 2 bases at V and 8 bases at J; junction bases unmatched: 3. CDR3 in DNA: TGTGCCAGCAGCTTAACTAGCGGGGGGGCAGACATTCAGTACTTC. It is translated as CASSLTSGGADIQYF. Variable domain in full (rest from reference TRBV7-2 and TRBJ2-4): GAGVSQSPSNKVTEKGKDVELRCDPISGHTALYWYRQSLGQGLEFLIYFQGNSAPDKSGLPSDRFSAERTGGSVSTLTIQRTQQEDSAVYLCASSLTSGGADIQYFGAGTRLSVL.

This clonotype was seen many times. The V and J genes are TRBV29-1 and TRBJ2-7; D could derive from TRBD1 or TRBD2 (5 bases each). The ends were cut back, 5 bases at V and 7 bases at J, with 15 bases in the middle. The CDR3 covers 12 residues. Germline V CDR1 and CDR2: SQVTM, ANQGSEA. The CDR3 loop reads CSVLGTLREQYF. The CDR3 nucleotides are TGCAGCGTTCTGGGGACCCTAAGGGAGCAGTACTTC.

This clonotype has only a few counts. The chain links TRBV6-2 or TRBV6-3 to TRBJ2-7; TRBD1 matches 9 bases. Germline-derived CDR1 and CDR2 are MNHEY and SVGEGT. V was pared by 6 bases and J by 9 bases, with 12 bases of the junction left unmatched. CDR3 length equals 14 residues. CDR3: CASSPGQGLFGQYF. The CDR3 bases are TGTGCCAGCAGCCCGGGACAGGGTCTTTTTGGGCAGTACTTC.

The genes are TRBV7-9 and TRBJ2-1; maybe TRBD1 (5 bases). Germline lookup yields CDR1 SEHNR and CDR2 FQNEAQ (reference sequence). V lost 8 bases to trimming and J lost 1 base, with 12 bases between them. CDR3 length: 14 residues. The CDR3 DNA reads TGTGCCAGCGCGACAGACCTTTCCTACAATGAGCAGTTCTTC. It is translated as CASATDLSYNEQFF.

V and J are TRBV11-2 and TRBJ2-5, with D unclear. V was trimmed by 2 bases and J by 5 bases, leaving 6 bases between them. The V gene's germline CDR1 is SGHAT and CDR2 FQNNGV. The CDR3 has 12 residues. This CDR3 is CASSLSTETQYF. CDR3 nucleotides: TGTGCCAGCAGCTTAAGTACGGAGACCCAGTACTTC. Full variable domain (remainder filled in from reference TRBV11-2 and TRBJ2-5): EAGVAQSPRYKIIEKRQSVAFWCNPISGHATLYWYQQILGQGPKLLIQFQNNGVVDDSQLPKDRFSAERLKGVDSTLKIQPAKLEDSAVYLCASSLSTETQYFGPGTRLLVL.

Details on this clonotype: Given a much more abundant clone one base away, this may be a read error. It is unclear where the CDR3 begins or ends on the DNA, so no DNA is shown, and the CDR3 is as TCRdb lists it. The CDR3: CASSSSEGFGTGELFF. V gene TRBV27 combines with J gene TRBJ2-2; TRBD2, as called in the table, went unchecked against the DNA. Per the germline V gene, CDR1 is MNHEY and CDR2 is SMNVEV (reference sequence). The CDR3 is made up of 16 amino acids, end residues included.

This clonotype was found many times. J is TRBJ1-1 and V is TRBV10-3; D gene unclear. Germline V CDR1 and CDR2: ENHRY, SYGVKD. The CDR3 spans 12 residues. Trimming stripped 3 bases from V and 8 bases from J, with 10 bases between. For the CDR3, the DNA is TGTGCCATCAGTGACGGGCGAGCGGAAGCTTTCTTT. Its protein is CAISDGRAEAFF.

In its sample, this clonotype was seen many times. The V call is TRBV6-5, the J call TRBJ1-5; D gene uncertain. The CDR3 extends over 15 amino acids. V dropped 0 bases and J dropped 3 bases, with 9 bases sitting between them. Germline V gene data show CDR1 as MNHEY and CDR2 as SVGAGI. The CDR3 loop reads CASSYSPGPNQPQHF. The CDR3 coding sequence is TGTGCCAGCAGTTACTCGCCAGGCCCCAATCAGCCCCAGCATTTT.

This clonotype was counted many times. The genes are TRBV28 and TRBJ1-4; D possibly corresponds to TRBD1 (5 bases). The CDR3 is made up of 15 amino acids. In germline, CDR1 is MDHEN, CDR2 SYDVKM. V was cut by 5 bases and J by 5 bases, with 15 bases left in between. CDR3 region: CASSPIDRSNEKLFF. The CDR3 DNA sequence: TGTGCCAGCAGTCCCATCGACAGAAGCAATGAAAAACTGTTTTTT.

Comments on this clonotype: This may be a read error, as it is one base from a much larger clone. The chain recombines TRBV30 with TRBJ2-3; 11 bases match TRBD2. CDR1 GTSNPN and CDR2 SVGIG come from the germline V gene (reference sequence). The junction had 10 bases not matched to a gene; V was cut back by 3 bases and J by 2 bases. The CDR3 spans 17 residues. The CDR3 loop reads CAWRYSGTSGLTDTQYF. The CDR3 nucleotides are TGTGCCTGGAGATATTCCGGGACTAGCGGACTCACAGATACGCAGTATTTT. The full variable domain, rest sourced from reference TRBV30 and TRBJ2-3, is SQTIHQWPATLVQPVGSPLSLECTVEGTSNPNLYWYRQAAGRGLQLLFYSVGIGQISSEVPQNLSASRPQDRQFILSSKKLLLSDSGFYLCAWRYSGTSGLTDTQYFGPGTRLTVL.

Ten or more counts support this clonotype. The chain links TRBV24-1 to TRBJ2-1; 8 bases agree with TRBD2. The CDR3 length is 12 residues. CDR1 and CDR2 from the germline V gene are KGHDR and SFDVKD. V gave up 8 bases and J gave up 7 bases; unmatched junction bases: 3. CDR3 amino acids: CATTGGENEQFF. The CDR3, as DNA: TGTGCCACCACCGGGGGGGAAAATGAGCAGTTCTTC.